The 20 T cell receptor beta chains below were found in one sample sequenced in a study of persistence of HIV-infected CD4 T cells. For these receptors, no antigen is known. This was the immunoSEQ version 4 assay in survey mode. Profiling relied on immunoSEQ multiplex PCR, and the TCRdb table lists in-frame clones only, not all of them. The table records 40,000 or so clones, about nine tenths of them present only once. This nonspecific control used anti-CD3/anti-CD28 bead stimulation of CD4+ T cells. CD4+ T cells upregulating both CD40 ligand and CD69 were sorted as responding cells. Sequencing was performed on CD4+ T cells sorted from PBMCs after roughly 18-hour stimulation, taken from a patient who received antiretroviral therapy. Source of these receptors: an adult woman with HIV who was CMV-seropositive.

The genes are TRBV10-1 and TRBJ1-1, with unresolved D. Trimming took 0 bases from V and 3 from J, leaving 2 bases between them. Germline lookup yields CDR1 WNHNN and CDR2 SYGVQD (reference sequence). This CDR3 spans 12 amino acids. CDR3 protein: CASSESHTEAFF. In nucleotides, the CDR3 is TGCGCCAGCAGTGAGTCTCACACTGAAGCTTTCTTT.

The chain has TRBV6-6 and TRBJ1-4, with TRBD1 matching over 10 bases. The germline CDR1 and CDR2 sequences are MNHNY and SVGAGI (reference sequence). This CDR3 contains 17 residues. The trim removed 5 bases at V and 3 bases at J, leaving 9 bases unmatched. CDR3 sequence (DNA): TGTGCCAGCAGTCGTCCCGGGACAGGGGACCCTAATGAAAAACTGTTTTTT. Translated: CASSRPGTGDPNEKLFF.

This chain uses TRBV10-3 with TRBJ2-2; D not certain. CDR3 length: 12 residues. V was clipped by 4 bases and J by 5 bases, with 5 bases between them. Germline V CDR1 and CDR2: ENHRY, SYGVKD. CDR3 in DNA: TGTGCCATCAGTGTAGGGACCGGGGAGCTGTTTTTT. Protein product: CAISVGTGELFF.

The genes are TRBV6-5 and TRBJ2-3, with D maybe TRBD1 (5 bases). The germline CDR1 and CDR2 sequences are MNHEY and SVGAGI. The germline V and J ends were trimmed by 6 bases and 5 bases, with 12 bases remaining between them. The CDR3 contains 13 residues. The CDR3 nucleotides are TGTGCCAGCAGGCAGTCAGGGCAAGATACGCAGTATTTT. Amino acids: CASRQSGQDTQYF.

This clone was recorded once. The rearrangement joins TRBV30 to TRBJ2-5; D might be TRBD2 (5 bases). CDR1 and CDR2 from the germline V gene are GTSNPN and SVGIG (reference sequence). V was clipped by 5 bases and J by 2 bases, with 9 bases between them. This CDR3 has 12 amino acids. CDR3 DNA sequence: TGTGCCTGGGGGAGAGGACAAGAGACCCAGTACTTC. This sequence encodes CAWGRGQETQYF.

Only a few counts were recorded for this clone. This rearrangement joins TRBV5-1 to TRBJ2-3; 11 bases line up with TRBD2. The CDR3 length is 19 residues. V was clipped by 0 bases and J by 2 bases; unmatched bases: 11. Germline lookup yields CDR1 SGHRS and CDR2 YFSETQ. The CDR3: CASSLGLAGGQLFTDTQYF. CDR3 bases: TGCGCCAGCAGCTTGGGTCTAGCGGGGGGTCAACTCTTCACAGATACGCAGTATTTT.

The chain employs TRBV5-1 and TRBJ1-1; D gene ambiguous. CDR1 is SGHRS and CDR2 is YFSETQ in the germline V gene. The CDR3 is 14 residues long. Trimming cost V 4 bases and J 1 base, with 11 bases left between them. The CDR3 DNA is TGCGCCAGCAGCGCAATACGACAGAACACTGAAGCTTTCTTT. Translation gives CASSAIRQNTEAFF. Looking up the rest from reference TRBV5-1 and TRBJ1-1 gives the full variable domain: KAGVTQTPRYLIKTRGQQVTLSCSPISGHRSVSWYQQTPGQGLQFLFEYFSETQRNKGNFPGRFSGRQFSNSRSEMNVSTLELGDSALYLCASSAIRQNTEAFFGQGTRLTVV.

This clone was observed a handful of times. A read error may produce the germline difference seen at one junction end. The chain joins TRBV6-6 to TRBJ1-2; the D is unclear. There are 13 residues in the CDR3. Germline CDR1 MNHNY, CDR2 SVGAGI (reference sequence). As DNA, the CDR3 is TGTGCCAGCAATTACCTGGGAAACGGGGGCTACACCTTC. Its translation is CASNYLGNGGYTF.

This rearrangement joins TRBV4-2 to TRBJ1-3, with 7 bases fitting TRBD1. V shed 3 bases and J 4 bases; nucleotides not matched to a gene: 9. Germline-derived CDR1 and CDR2 are LGHNA and YNFKEQ. The CDR3 has 16 amino acids. CDR3 nucleotide sequence: TGTGCCAGCAGCCAGGAAACAGGGGCGCGGGGAAACACCATATATTTT. As protein: CASSQETGARGNTIYF.

The V and J genes are TRBV6-5 and TRBJ2-2, with a possible D match to TRBD1 (6 bases). Looked up from germline, CDR1 is MNHEY and CDR2 is SVGAGI. CDR3 size: 15 residues. Between the trimmed V and J ends, which lost 6 bases and 2 bases, there was a span of 13 bases. The CDR3 loop is CASRAGTQNTGELFF. CDR3 in DNA: TGTGCCAGCAGAGCCGGGACACAAAACACCGGGGAGCTGTTTTTT.

The chain combines TRBV5-1 with TRBJ1-2; TRBD1 agrees at 9 bases. Trimming cost V 0 bases and J 6 bases; bases outside gene matches: 3. The CDR3 is 14 amino acids. Germline CDR1 SGHRS, CDR2 YFSETQ. In nucleotides, the CDR3 is TGCGCCAGCAGCTTGGATACAGGGGGCAATGGCTACACCTTC. Its translation is CASSLDTGGNGYTF. Variable domain in full (rest from reference TRBV5-1 and TRBJ1-2): KAGVTQTPRYLIKTRGQQVTLSCSPISGHRSVSWYQQTPGQGLQFLFEYFSETQRNKGNFPGRFSGRQFSNSRSEMNVSTLELGDSALYLCASSLDTGGNGYTFGSGTRLTVV.

In its sample, this clone was seen a few times. The V and J genes are TRBV19 and TRBJ2-3, with D unresolved. There are 14 residues in the CDR3. The ends were cut back, 4 bases at V and 1 base at J, with 9 bases in the middle. Germline V gene sequence: CDR1 LNHDA, CDR2 SQIVND (reference sequence). CDR3 bases: TGTGCCAGTAGTACCCATCAGGGCACAGATACGCAGTATTTT. This encodes CASSTHQGTDTQYF.

The chain couples TRBV29-1 to TRBJ1-2; 7 nucleotides match TRBD1. Trimming took 6 bases from V and 2 from J; bases not matched to a gene: 3. This CDR3 contains 12 residues. The germline V gene has CDR1 SQVTM and CDR2 ANQGSEA. CDR3 nucleotide sequence: TGCAGCGTAGGGGGACAGAACTATGGCTACACCTTC. This sequence encodes CSVGGQNYGYTF.

The chain combines TRBV28 with TRBJ1-1; D unclear. Germline CDR1 is MDHEN and CDR2 is SYDVKM. The CDR3 contains 14 residues. The V end lost 6 bases, the J end lost 13 bases, and 24 bases lay between the germline ends. The CDR3, as DNA: TGTGCCAGCAGCTCTATTACCTTTGGAGTTACGGATTTCTTT. Its translation: CASSSITFGVTDFF. The complete variable domain, with remaining parts taken from reference TRBV28 and TRBJ1-1, reads DVKVTQSSRYLVKRTGEKVFLECVQDMDHENMFWYRQDPGLGLRLIYFSYDVKMKEKGDIPEGYSVSREKKERFSLILESASTNQTSMYLCASSSITFGVTDFFGQGTRLTVV.

This rearrangement joins TRBV5-1 to TRBJ2-1, with TRBD2 matching 14 bases. Germline V gene data show CDR1 as SGHRS and CDR2 as YFSETQ. The CDR3 loop spans 19 amino acids. J was trimmed by 4 bases and V by 0 bases; bases with no gene match: 9. CDR3 DNA sequence: TGCGCCAGCAGCTTGGGCACTAGAGGGACTAGCGGGGGTTACAATGAGCAGTTCTTC. It is translated as CASSLGTRGTSGGYNEQFF.

V and J are TRBV5-6 and TRBJ2-3; no firm D call. Germline assignment: CDR1 SGHDT and CDR2 YYEEEE. Between the trimmed V and J ends, which lost 2 bases and 1 base, there was a span of 5 bases. This CDR3 spans 13 amino acids. The CDR3: CASSFERTDTQYF. The CDR3 DNA sequence: TGTGCCAGCAGCTTTGAGCGCACAGATACGCAGTATTTT.

The rearrangement links TRBV19 to TRBJ1-2; D is perhaps TRBD1 (6 bases). The CDR3 is 13 amino acids. Per the germline V gene, CDR1 is LNHDA and CDR2 is SQIVND (reference sequence). Trimming pared 6 bases from V and 8 bases from J, leaving 16 bases between. CDR3 DNA sequence: TGTGCCAGTAGAAAGCAGGGGTTTCAAGGCTACACCTTC. Protein: CASRKQGFQGYTF.

This clone was found once. This chain joins TRBV18 and TRBJ2-1, with a tentative D call TRBD2 (6 bases). Trimming stripped 4 bases from V and 7 bases from J, with 11 bases between. The CDR3 contains 13 residues. In germline, CDR1 is KGHSH, CDR2 LQKENI. DNA of the CDR3: TGTGCCAGCTCACAAGGGACTTCTAATGAGCAGTTCTTC. Protein: CASSQGTSNEQFF.

V usage is TRBV5-1 and J usage is TRBJ1-6; tentative D call: TRBD1 (5 bases). Per the germline V gene, CDR1 is SGHRS and CDR2 is YFSETQ. The CDR3 is 16 residues long. V lost 0 bases, J lost 6 bases, and 13 bases lay in between. The CDR3 is CASSLALQGSNSPLHF. The DNA for the CDR3 is TGCGCCAGCAGCTTGGCCCTTCAGGGAAGTAATTCACCCCTCCACTTT.

The V call is TRBV3-1 (or the pseudogene TRBV3-2), the J call TRBJ1-3; D is unclear. Germline assignment: CDR1 LGHDT and CDR2 YNNKEL (reference sequence). This CDR3 has 12 amino acids. Between the trimmed V and J ends, which lost 7 bases and 2 bases, there was a span of 6 bases. CDR3 nucleotide sequence: TGTGCCAGCACCTCCCCTGGAAACACCATATATTTT. Its protein is CASTSPGNTIYF.